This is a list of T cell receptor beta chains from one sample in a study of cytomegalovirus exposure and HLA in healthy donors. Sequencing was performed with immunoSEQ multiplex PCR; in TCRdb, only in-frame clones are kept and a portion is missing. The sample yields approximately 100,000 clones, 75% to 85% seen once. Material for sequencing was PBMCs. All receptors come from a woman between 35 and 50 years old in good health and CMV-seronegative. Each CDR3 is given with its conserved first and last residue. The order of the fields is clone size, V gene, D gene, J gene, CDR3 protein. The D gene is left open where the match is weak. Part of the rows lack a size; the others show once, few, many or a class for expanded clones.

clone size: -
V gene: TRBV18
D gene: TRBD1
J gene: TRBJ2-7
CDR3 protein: CASSRGQGGDEQYF

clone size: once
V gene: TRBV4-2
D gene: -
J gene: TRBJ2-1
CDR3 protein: CASASPGSSYNEQFF

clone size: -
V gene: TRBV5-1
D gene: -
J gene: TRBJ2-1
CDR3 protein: CASSWDTTYNEQFF

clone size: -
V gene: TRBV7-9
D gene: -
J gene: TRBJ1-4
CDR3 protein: CASSLRGGGEKLFF

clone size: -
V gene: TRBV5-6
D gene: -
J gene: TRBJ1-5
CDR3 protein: CASSSRGNQPQHF

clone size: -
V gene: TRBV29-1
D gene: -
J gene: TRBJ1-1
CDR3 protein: CSVGDLTYSEAFF

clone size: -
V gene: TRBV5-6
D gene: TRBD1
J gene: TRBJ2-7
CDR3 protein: CASSPTGGQEDEQYF

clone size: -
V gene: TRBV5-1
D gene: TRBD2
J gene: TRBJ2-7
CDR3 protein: CASSLVAGVVYEQYF

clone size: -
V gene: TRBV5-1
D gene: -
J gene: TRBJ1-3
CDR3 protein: CASSLGSSGPDTIYF

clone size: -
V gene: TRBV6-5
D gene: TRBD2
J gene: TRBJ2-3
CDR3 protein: CASSLAGSLTDTQYF

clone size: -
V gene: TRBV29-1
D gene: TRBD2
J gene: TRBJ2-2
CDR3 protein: CSVVETGGAGGELFF

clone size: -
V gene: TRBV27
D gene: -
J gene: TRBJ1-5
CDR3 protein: CASTSKGPPGYRGQPQHF

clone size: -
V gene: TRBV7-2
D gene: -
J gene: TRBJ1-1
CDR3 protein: CASSGTVNTEAFF

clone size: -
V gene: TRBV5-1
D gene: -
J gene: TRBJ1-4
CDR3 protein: CASSLGGSTNEKLFF

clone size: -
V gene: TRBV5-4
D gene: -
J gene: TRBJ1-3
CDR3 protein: CASSLAGGGNTIYF

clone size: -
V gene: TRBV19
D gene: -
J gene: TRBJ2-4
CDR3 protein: CASSIRNIQYF

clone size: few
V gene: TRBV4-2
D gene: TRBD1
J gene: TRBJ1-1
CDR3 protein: CASSQEQGQGAFF

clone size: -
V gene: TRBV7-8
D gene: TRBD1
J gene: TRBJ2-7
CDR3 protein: CASSSTGDSYEQYF

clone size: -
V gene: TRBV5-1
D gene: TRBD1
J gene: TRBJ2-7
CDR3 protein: CASSPSGQGYEQYF

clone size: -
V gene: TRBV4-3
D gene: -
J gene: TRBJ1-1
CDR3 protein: CASSQDAFGVNTEAFF

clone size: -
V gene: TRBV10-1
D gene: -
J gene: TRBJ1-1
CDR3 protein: CAPLEGTEAFF

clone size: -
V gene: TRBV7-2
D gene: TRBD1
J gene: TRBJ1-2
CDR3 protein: CASSRGTGALGGYTF

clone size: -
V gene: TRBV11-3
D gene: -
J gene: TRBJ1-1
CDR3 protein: CASSTSGTEAFF

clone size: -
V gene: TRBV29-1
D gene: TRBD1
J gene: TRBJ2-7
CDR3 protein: CSVARTGSSYEQYF

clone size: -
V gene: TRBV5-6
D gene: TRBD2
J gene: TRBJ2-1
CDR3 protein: CASSILTSGEDEQFF

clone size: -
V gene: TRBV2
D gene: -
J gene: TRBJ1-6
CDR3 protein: CASSVQRNSPLHF

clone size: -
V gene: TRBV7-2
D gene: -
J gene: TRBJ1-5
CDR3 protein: CASSNRVDQPQHF

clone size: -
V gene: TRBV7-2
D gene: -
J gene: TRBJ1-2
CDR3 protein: CASSQGRENYGYPF

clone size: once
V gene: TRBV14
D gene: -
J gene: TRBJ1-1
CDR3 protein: CASSQYAGEAFF

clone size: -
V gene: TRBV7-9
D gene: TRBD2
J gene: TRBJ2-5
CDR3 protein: CASEERGVQETQYF

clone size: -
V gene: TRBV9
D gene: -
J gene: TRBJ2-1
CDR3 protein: CASSVAGAGGVFRNEQFF

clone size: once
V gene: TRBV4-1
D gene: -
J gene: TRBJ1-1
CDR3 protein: CASSQAGASWVGAFF

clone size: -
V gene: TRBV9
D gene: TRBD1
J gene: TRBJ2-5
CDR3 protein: CARKTGLGETQYF

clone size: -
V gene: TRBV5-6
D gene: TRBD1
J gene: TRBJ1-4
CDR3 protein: CASSPAVGTGFGKLFF

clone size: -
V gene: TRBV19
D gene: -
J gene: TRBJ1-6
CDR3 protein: CASSRQSVSYNSPLHF

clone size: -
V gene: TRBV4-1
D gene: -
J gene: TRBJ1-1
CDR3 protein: CASSRLHRENTEAFF

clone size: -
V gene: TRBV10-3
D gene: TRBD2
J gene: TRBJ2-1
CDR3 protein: CATLAGVSYNEQFF

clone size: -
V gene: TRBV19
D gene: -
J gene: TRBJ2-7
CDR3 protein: CASSGTGTSYEQYF

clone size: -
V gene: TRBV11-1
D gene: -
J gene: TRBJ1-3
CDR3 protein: CASSLEDSFSGNTIYF

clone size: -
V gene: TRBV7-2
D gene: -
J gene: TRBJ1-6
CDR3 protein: CASSLAGQGNGSPLHF

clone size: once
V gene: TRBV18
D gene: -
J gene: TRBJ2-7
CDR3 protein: CASSNTEGAASYEQYF

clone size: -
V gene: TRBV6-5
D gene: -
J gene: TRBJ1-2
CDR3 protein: CASSYSDYGYPF

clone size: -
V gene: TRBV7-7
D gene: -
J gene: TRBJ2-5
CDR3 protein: CASSSKETQYF

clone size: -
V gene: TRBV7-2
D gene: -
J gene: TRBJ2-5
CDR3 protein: CASSYQGGETQYF

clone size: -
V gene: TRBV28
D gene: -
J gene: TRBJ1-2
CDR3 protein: CASSHREILNYGYTF

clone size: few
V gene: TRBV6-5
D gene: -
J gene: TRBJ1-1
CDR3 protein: CASSYSAQMNTEAFF

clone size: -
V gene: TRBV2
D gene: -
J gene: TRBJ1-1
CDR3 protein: CASSLARGGNTEAFF

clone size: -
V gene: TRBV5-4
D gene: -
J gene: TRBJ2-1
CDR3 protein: CASLDSQSYNEQFF

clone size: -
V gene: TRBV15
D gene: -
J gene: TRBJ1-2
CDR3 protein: CATSFRGGTYGYTF

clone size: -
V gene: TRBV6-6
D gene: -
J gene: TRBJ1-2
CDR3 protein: CASSYLGARRSGYTF

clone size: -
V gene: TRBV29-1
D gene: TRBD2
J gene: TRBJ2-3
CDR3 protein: CSSSGGGSTDTQYF

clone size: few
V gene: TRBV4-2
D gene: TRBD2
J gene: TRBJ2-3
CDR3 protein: CASSQDSGGADTQYF

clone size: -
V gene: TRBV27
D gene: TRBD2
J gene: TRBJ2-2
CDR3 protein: CASKSGGWELFF

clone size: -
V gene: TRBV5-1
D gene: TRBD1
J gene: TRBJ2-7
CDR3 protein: CASSRRQGAPYEQYF